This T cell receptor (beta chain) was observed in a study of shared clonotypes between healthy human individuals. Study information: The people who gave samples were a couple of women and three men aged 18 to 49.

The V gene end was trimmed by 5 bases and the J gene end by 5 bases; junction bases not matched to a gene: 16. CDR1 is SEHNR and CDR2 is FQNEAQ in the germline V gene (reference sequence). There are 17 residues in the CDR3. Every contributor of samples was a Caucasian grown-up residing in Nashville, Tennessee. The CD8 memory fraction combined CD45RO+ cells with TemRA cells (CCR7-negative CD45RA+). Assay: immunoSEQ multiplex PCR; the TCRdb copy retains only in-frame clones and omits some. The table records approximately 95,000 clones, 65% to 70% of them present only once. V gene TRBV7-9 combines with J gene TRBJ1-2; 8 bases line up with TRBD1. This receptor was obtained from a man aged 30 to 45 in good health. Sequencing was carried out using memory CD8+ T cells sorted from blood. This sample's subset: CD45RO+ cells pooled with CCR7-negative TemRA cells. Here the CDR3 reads CASSPKDRESFGYGYTF. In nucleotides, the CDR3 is TGTGCCAGCAGCCCTAAGGACAGGGAGAGTTTCGGGTATGGCTACACCTTC.